The T cell receptor (beta chain) described here comes from a study of cytomegalovirus exposure and HLA in healthy donors (dated by TCRdb to about 2017). As for the study more broadly: An earlier analysis of approximately 640 of the donors reported about 250 Gb of sequence data and some 120 million unique TCR beta sequences from 150 million to 200 million T cells. A later analysis re-examined previously published TCR beta repertoires from more than 600 donors and added high-resolution HLA genotyping to investigate patterns of TCR occurrence. Class I and class II HLA loci were covered by the typing at four-digit resolution. The study used immunosequencing to profile the T cell repertoires of under 700 subjects and linked those repertoires to cytomegalovirus serostatus. Among the approximately 430 genotyped donors, around 81% belonged to the genetic ancestry cluster associated with self-reported Caucasian donors. All discovery cohort repertoires had been generated using a single sequencing platform. Typing coverage varied by locus: roughly 620-630 donors for A, B, C, DRB1 and DQB1; roughly 560 for DQA1; about 570 for DPA1; approximately 470 for DPB1. A later genetic analysis used genome-wide SNP genotypes for about 55% of the 666 donors, treating that subset as a discovery cohort. To predict cytomegalovirus infection status, the study brought together high-throughput TCR immunosequencing, statistical association of individual TCRs with disease status, and machine learning. Donor age, sex, ethnicity and CMV serostatus were compiled together with the repertoire data. The later analysis used no new phenotypic data to find candidate immune exposures, relying instead on TCR beta sequences and their occurrence across donors. In an earlier analysis of 587 of the donors, high-throughput TCR beta sequencing was used to judge whether each TCR beta V gene segment behaved as functional or pseudogenic. Five DR-DQ haplotypes were handled as single units for association and clustering because linkage in the cohort was strong. The study was designed to test whether signatures of past pathogen exposure could be identified by cataloging public T cell receptors. Among a few hundred genotyped donors of the cohort, an average of 235,054 unique TCR beta nucleotide sequences were sequenced per donor, roughly 18% of them non-productive. An early release covering over 500 HLA-typed donors comprised approximately 290 gigabases of sequencing data and 85 million or so unique TCR sequences. Along with the roughly 670-subject first cohort, a separate validation cohort of 120 different subjects was used.

Concerning this clone: No cognate antigen has been identified for it. Base qualities were left out, and no much larger clone turns up one base away.

The library relied on the immunoSEQ multiplex PCR assay. For the multiplex PCR, a mixture combining 60 forward primers for TCR Vbeta segments and 13 reverse primers for TCR Jbeta segments was used. Amplification of the CDR3 region of rearranged TCR beta genes was performed with a multiplex PCR assay on genomic DNA. Amplified TCR beta libraries were sequenced as 87-base-pair reads on the Illumina HiSeq System. From the authors' description of their analysis: A later analysis counted about 76 million unique TCR beta chains across the 500 to 850 repertoires, and roughly 9.9 million of these chains were shared by at least two donors. To remove PCR and sequencing errors, raw reads were error-corrected and collapsed into unique sequences using a nearest-neighbor algorithm that merged closely related sequences. CDR3 sequences were aligned to IMGT reference sequences to assign V, D and J gene segments. Each retained sequence needed at least a six-nucleotide match to both a V gene segment and a J gene segment. A rearrangement was called productive if the CDR3 had no stop codons and remained in frame with V and J, and every other rearrangement was called non-productive. Following IMGT convention, CDR3 was defined as the stretch from the second conserved V-encoded cysteine to the conserved J-encoded phenylalanine. In an earlier analysis of some 550 of the donors, sequences lacking an unambiguous match to a single V gene segment were excluded. An earlier analysis of about 590 of the donors classified V segments as functional when productive rearrangements were above 56.7% and as segregating when the standard deviation between donors was above 5%. A statistical classification framework was built to diagnose cytomegalovirus status from the catalog of TCR beta chain sequences. A later analysis assigned V and J genes by comparing TCR nucleotide sequences with IMGT/GENE-DB human TR gene sequences. Using the TCRdist pipeline, a later analysis assigned CDR3 sequences along with most-parsimonious VDJ recombination scenarios. In a later analysis, each TCR beta chain was defined by its CDR3 amino acid sequence together with its V-gene family, and reads lacking a unique V-gene family were excluded. In a later analysis, 500 to 700 highly shared, low-generation-probability nucleotide sequences were removed to address suspected cross-contamination and a sequencing artifact. A later analysis calculated a clonal expansion index for each public chain from normalized within-repertoire ranks of inferred template counts. In a later analysis, generation probabilities were computed with a VDJ recombination model fitted to out-of-frame rearrangements, and the resulting probabilities were checked against IGoR. A later analysis scored TCR-TCR, TCR-HLA and TCR-CMV co-occurrence with hypergeometric tests, applying a repertoire-size bias correction to TCR pairs. To estimate false discovery rates, a later analysis permuted the HLA or CMV assignments 20 times. A later analysis grouped co-occurring TCRs with DBSCAN, adding TCRdist sequence similarity when clustering within HLA-allele-positive subsets. For co-occurrence clustering, repertoires with fewer than 30,000 or more than 120,000 public chains were excluded, along with roughly 5 repertoires with anomalous nucleotide sharing. Held by TCRdb, this immuneACCESS table contains in-frame sequences only and omits some clones. Under half of the omission traces to an unresolved V gene where checked; the cause of the rest is unknown. V, J and clone size are those of that table, while D and trimming were read from the DNA. The sample table lists around 120,000 clones, about 70% of them with a count of one. 2.6% of the sample is in the top ten clones.

The cohort comprised fewer than 700 healthy bone marrow donors. Cohort members were all nominally healthy when sampled, although unrecorded immune exposures were likely present. The donor tested CMV seropositive and was one of the 289 seropositive cohort members. Every donor gave a peripheral blood sample, and the peripheral blood mononuclear cells from that sample were used for TCR beta sequencing. The Qiagen DNeasy Blood Extraction Kit was used to extract genomic DNA from the blood cell samples. What the work shows at the level of the full study, not this receptor alone: A further reported finding was that TCR beta sequences accurately predicted the HLA-A and HLA-B alleles for most subjects in the first cohort. For the cohort, immune exposure information was limited to CMV serostatus. The 87-base-pair reads could not distinguish some IMGT-functional V segments, including TRBV6-2 and TRBV6-3, so those segments were excluded. A later analysis found that most CMV-associated TCR beta chains appeared HLA-restricted, with HLA associations seemingly driven largely by CMV exposure. The sequencing pipeline was judged likely to have produced a cluster of highly shared sequence variants as a technical artifact. In a later genetic analysis, a missense DCLRE1C variant was associated with V-gene and J-gene trimming of TCR beta chains, and the association was replicated in an independent cohort. Because some donors lacked HLA typing at each locus, the association tests relied only on the typed subset. In a later analysis, TCR association rates were found to vary across HLA loci, with the most associated TCRs seen for DRB1 alleles and the fewest for HLA-C alleles. A few of the identified cytomegalovirus-associated TCR beta chains were confirmed in vitro to be specific for cytomegalovirus antigens. Approximately 18 rarely observed V segments, including chromosome 9 orphons, were excluded from the earlier analysis of about 500 of the donors because counts were too low. The study listed 164 TCR beta chains as associated with cytomegalovirus. Roughly uniform sequencing depth across donors was assumed in presence/absence analyses, although this assumption may not hold. Several of the top co-occurrence clusters appeared to be linked to parvovirus B19, influenza, CMV and Epstein-Barr virus, according to a later analysis. While some public TCRs were present in many individuals, most TCR sequences turned up only very rarely across donors. An earlier analysis of 450 to 750 of the donors showed that most TCR beta V segments appeared in productive rearrangements either about 87% or about 30% of the time, which broadly matched IMGT annotations. When HLA alleles, especially DR and DQ, strongly co-occurred, attributing TCR associations to individual alleles was difficult. Correlated functional status among segregating V segments might be attributable to linkage disequilibrium, but an unknown experimental factor could not be ruled out. In a later genetic analysis, fewer N-insertions in productive TCRs were reported among donors in an Asian-associated ancestry cluster than the approximately 710-donor mean. Only TCR beta chains were sequenced in this cohort, and the absence of alpha or paired-chain data limited detectable features. The authors suggested that the approach could potentially be extended to other disease states and immunological phenotypes. In a later analysis, 16,951 TCR beta sequences were associated with specific HLA alleles at a false discovery rate of 0.05. In a later analysis, HLA-associated TCR beta chains showed more clonal expansion and lower generation probabilities than non-associated chains that were equally common. In both the original and validation cohorts, the classifier was reported to diagnose cytomegalovirus status with high specificity and sensitivity.

Germline trimming amounts to 5 bases on V and 3 bases on J, with 5 as the count of junction bases outside the gene matches. Via the germline V gene, CDR1 is MGHRA and CDR2 YSYEKL. The CDR3 contains 14 residues, cysteine and phenylalanine counted. The sequence is cut down to CDR3 DNA, 42 bases in frame from base 1. The clonotype was recovered from a woman aged 55-70 years in good health and CMV-seropositive. The sequence joins TRBV4-1 to TRBJ1-2; 8 bases in the middle match TRBD1. Sequenced input: PBMCs. CDR3 protein: CASSVQGDDYGYTF. The DNA sequence reads TGCGCCAGCAGCGTACAGGGGGACGACTATGGCTACACCTTC.